The subject of this entry is one TCR beta chain. This specimen comes from a study of blood T cell repertoires in COVID-19. Study as a whole: The origin of the acute and convalescent COVID-19 samples was the United States, Italy and Spain. T cells, B-cell-depleted T cells, or PBMCs supplied cDNA or gDNA.

In the authors' methods: How many nucleated cells were present was estimated from reference gene primer amplification. The protocol was immunoSEQ multiplex PCR, while the TCRdb copy is restricted to in-frame clones and leaves out a portion. D and trimming come from the DNA, and the V and J calls and clone size come from that table. Among approximately 110,000 clones listed, around 89% were seen once. CDR1 and CDR2 (germline): SGHTA, FQGNSA. The CDR3 runs 15 residues. V lost 5 bases and J lost 5; bases outside the gene matches: 8. This sequence was found in a woman in her forties or fifties with acute or convalescent COVID-19. The chain has TRBV7-2 and TRBJ1-2, with 10 bases identical to TRBD1. Sequenced sample: peripheral blood. The CDR3 bases are TGTGCCAGCAGCACGGGACAGGGGAGGTGGTATGGCTACACCTTC. This gives the protein CASSTGQGRWYGYTF.